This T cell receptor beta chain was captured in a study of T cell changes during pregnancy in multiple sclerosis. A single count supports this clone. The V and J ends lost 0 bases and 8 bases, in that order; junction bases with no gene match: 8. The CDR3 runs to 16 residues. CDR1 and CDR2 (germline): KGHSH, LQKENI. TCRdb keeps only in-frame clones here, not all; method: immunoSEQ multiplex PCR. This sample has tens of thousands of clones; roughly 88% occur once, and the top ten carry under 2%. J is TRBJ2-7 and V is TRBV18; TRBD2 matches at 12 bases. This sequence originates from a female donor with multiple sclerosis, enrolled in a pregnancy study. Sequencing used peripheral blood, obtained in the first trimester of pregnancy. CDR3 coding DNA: TGTGCCAGCTCACCACCAAGACTAGCGGGAGTAATCAAGCAGTACTTC. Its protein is CASSPPRLAGVIKQYF.